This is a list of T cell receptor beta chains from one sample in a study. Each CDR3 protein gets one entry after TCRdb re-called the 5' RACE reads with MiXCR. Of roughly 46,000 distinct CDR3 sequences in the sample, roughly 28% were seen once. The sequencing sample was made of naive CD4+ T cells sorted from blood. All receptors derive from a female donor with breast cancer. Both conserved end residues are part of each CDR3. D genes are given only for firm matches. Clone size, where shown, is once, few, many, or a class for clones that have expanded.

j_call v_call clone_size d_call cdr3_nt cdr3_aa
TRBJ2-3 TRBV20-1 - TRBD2 TGCAGTGCTAGACCCCAGCGGGAGGTTCCGACTCCAGATACGCAGTATTTT CSARPQREVPTPDTQYF
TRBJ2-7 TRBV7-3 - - TGTGCCAGCAGCTTAACGTCCTCATCGGCCGAGCAGTACTTC CASSLTSSSAEQYF
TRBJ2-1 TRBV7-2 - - TGTGCCAGCAGCTTAGTTGGGAGCCACAATGAGCAGTTCTTC CASSLVGSHNEQFF
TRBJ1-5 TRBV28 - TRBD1 TGTGCCAGCATCAACGACCGAATAGGGGGCCGTAGCAATCAGCCCCAGCATTTT CASINDRIGGRSNQPQHF
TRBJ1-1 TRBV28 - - TGTGCCGGCAGTCCGAACAGGGATCTAACTGAAGCTTTCTTT CAGSPNRDLTEAFF
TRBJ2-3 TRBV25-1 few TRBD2 TGTGCCAGCAGTGCTCCGGGACTAGCGGGGGAAAGCACAGATACGCAGTATTTT CASSAPGLAGESTDTQYF
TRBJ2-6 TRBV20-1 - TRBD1 TGCAGTGCTAGAGACCCGGGACAGGGTTCATCTGGGGCCAACGTCCTGACTTTC CSARDPGQGSSGANVLTF
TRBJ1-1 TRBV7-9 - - TGTGCCAGCAGCCTGATGGGGGGACTTAACACTGAAGCTTTCTTT CASSLMGGLNTEAFF
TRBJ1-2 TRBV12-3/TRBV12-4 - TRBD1 TGTGCCAGCAGTCCAGAGAGGGGACAGGGTTATGGCTACACCTTC CASSPERGQGYGYTF
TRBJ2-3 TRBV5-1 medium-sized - TGCGCCAGCAGCTTGAACGGACGGTCTAGCACAGATACGCAGTATTTT CASSLNGRSSTDTQYF
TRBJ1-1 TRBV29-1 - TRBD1 TGCAGCGTTGCATGGGGACAGGAGGGCACTGAAGCTTTCTTT CSVAWGQEGTEAFF
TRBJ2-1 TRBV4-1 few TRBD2 TGCGCCAGCAGCCAAGAAGAGACTAGCGGATACAATGAGCAGTTCTTC CASSQEETSGYNEQFF
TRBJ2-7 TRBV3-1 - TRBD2 TGTGCCAGCAGCCAAGCTACGGCGGGAGGAATTGGGGAGCAGTACTTC CASSQATAGGIGEQYF
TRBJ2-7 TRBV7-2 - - TGTGCCAGCAGCCGTCGATCCGGGACGGTCTCCTACGAGCAGTACTTC CASSRRSGTVSYEQYF
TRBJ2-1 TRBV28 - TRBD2 TGTGCCAGCGGACGACTAGCGGGAGGCCACAATGAGCAGTTCTTC CASGRLAGGHNEQFF
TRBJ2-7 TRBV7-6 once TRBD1 TGTGCCAGCAGCTTAGTGACAGGGGGCAACGAGCAGTACTTC CASSLVTGGNEQYF
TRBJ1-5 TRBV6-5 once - TGTGCCAGCAGTCCTCAGGGGTCTCTGAGCAATCAGCCCCAGCATTTT CASSPQGSLSNQPQHF
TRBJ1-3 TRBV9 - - TGTGCCAGCAGCGTAGATGCGGGGGACTCTGGAAACACCACATATTTT CASSVDAGDSGNTTYF
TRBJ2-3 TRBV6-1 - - TGTGCCATCACTTTGGAGGAGTTTAGCACAGATACGCAGTATTTT CAITLEEFSTDTQYF
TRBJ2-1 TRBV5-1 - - TGCGCCAGCAGCTGGGCAGGCTCAACCCAATACAATGAGCAGTTCTTC CASSWAGSTQYNEQFF
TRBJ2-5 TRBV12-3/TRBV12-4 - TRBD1 TGTGCCAGCAGTTTTCCAGGGGTAGGGACAGAAGAGACCCAGTACTTC CASSFPGVGTEETQYF
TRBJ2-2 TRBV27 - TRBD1 TGTGCCAGCGCTGGACAGGGGCTTATCACCGGGGAGCTGTTTTTT CASAGQGLITGELFF
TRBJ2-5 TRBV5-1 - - TGCGCCAGCTCTAGGACTACCCAAGAGACCCAGTACTTC CASSRTTQETQYF
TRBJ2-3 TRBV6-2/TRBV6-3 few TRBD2 TGTGCCAGCAGTTACGGGACTAGCGGGAGCTCTGATACGCAGTATTTT CASSYGTSGSSDTQYF
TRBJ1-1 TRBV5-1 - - TGCGCCAGCAGCGATACGGGAGGGACTGAAGCTTTCTTT CASSDTGGTEAFF
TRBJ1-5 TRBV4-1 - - TGCGCCAGCAGCCGAAGGTTATTGATAGGGGGGAATAGCAATCAGCCCCAGCATTTT CASSRRLLIGGNSNQPQHF
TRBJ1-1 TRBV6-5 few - TGTGCCAGCAGGCGACAAGTCCGGACTGAAGCTTTCTTT CASRRQVRTEAFF
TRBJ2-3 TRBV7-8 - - TGTGCCAACAGCTTAGCTGGGGGAACCACAGATACGCAGTATTTT CANSLAGGTTDTQYF
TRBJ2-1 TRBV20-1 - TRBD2 TGCAGTGTTAGGACGGGACTAGCGGGGGGCCGGGGCGATGAGCAGTTCTTC CSVRTGLAGGRGDEQFF
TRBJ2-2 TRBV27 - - TGTGCCAGCAGGCCCGACATTGCCACCGGGGAGCTGTTTTTT CASRPDIATGELFF
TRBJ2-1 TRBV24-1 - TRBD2 TGTGCCACCAGGGCCGCGGGAGGGCCCCGCAGTGAGCAGTTCTTC CATRAAGGPRSEQFF
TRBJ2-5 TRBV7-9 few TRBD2 TGTGCCAGCAGTAGGGAGGGCGGGAGGCCCCAAGAGACCCAGTACTTC CASSREGGRPQETQYF
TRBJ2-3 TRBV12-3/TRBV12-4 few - TGTGCCAGCGGATCCGAACCAGGGGGCACAGATACGCAGTATTTT CASGSEPGGTDTQYF
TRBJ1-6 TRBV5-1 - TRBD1 TGCGCCAGCAGCTCCCAGGGGGCTGGTTCACCCCTCCACTTT CASSSQGAGSPLHF
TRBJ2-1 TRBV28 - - TGTGCCAGCAGTTTAGGAGGGAACAGGGGCAATGAGCAGTTCTTC CASSLGGNRGNEQFF
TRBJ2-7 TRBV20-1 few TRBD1 TGCAGTGCTGGACCGGGACAGGGGACCTACGAGCAGTACTTC CSAGPGQGTYEQYF
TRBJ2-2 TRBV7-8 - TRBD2 TGTGCCAGCAGCTACCGGGGACTAGCGGGAGGTGGAGGCACCGGGGAGCTGTTTTTT CASSYRGLAGGGGTGELFF
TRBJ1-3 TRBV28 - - TGTGCCAGCAGTTCGGGGATCACCATATATTTT CASSSGITIYF
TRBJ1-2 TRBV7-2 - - TGTGCCAGCAGCTTGCATTTAGACAGAAACTATGGCTACACCTTC CASSLHLDRNYGYTF
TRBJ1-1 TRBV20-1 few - TGCAGTGCCTACGGCGGGATGGACACTGAAGCTTTCTTT CSAYGGMDTEAFF
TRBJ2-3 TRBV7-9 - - TGTGCCAGCAGCTTAGGATTGGGTACGGGTGTCACAGATACGCAGTATTTT CASSLGLGTGVTDTQYF